Below, 9 T cell receptor beta chains from the same sample are listed, as sequenced in a study of blood T cell repertoires in COVID-19. TCRdb's table, derived via immunoSEQ multiplex PCR, lists solely in-frame clones and lacks some. The profile covers over 60,000 clones, with 89% appearing a single time and approximately 10% taken by the ten largest. Sequenced material: peripheral blood. The receptors come from a man aged 80 or over with acute or convalescent COVID-19.

The chain couples TRBV6-5 to TRBJ2-6, with a weak D call TRBD1 (6 bases). V shed 7 bases and J shed 3 bases, with 13 bases lying between them. Per the germline V gene, CDR1 is MNHEY and CDR2 is SVGAGI. This CDR3 region has 15 residues. The CDR3 bases are TGTGCCAGCAATCCAGGGGTTGGTGGGGCCAACGTCCTGACTTTC. Amino acid sequence: CASNPGVGGANVLTF.

The gene calls are TRBV25-1 and TRBJ1-2; 10 nucleotides line up with TRBD1. V lost 3 bases, J lost 6 bases, and 7 bases stayed unmatched. Per germline, CDR1 MGHDK and CDR2 SYGVNS. The CDR3 has 15 amino acids. CDR3 amino acids: CASSDPGTGVDGYTF. DNA of the CDR3: TGTGCCAGCAGTGACCCCGGGACAGGGGTCGATGGCTACACCTTC.

This clone was counted a single time. The chain is built from TRBV6-1 and TRBJ1-3, with 8 bases identical to TRBD1. Germline V gene sequence: CDR1 MNHNS, CDR2 SASEGT. The CDR3 sequence is 18 residues long. Trimming took 3 bases from V and 0 from J; bases not matched to a gene: 10. The CDR3 loop reads CASSDGQGVGLSGNTIYF. CDR3 nucleotides: TGTGCCAGCAGTGACGGACAGGGTGTGGGACTCTCTGGAAACACCATATATTTT.

The rearrangement joins TRBV10-3 to TRBJ1-1, with a tentative D call TRBD1 (5 bases). The CDR3 length is 14 residues. CDR1 is ENHRY and CDR2 is SYGVKD in the germline V gene. Trimming removed 6 bases from V and 1 base from J, with 12 bases in between. The DNA of the CDR3 is TGTGCCATCAGCCAGACAGACCGGAACACTGAAGCTTTCTTT. This encodes CAISQTDRNTEAFF.

The chain links TRBV7-2 to TRBJ1-1; 7 bases line up with TRBD1. CDR1 and CDR2 (germline): SGHTA, FQGNSA. V lost 1 base, J lost 1 base, and 6 bases stayed unmatched. The CDR3 totals 16 residues. The CDR3 here is CASSLDHGTANTEAFF. The CDR3 coding sequence is TGTGCCAGCAGCTTAGACCATGGGACAGCGAACACTGAAGCTTTCTTT.

The chain uses TRBV12-5 and TRBJ2-3; tentatively, D is TRBD1 (8 bases). The V gene lost 3 bases and the J gene lost 3 bases, with 13 bases spanning the gap. The CDR3 has 15 amino acids. CDR1 is LGHNT and CDR2 is FRNRAP in the germline V gene. CDR3 loop: CASGLGQGGTDTQYF. CDR3 DNA sequence: TGTGCTAGTGGTTTAGGACAGGGAGGGACAGATACGCAGTATTTT.

This clone was recorded once. The chain links TRBV12-5 to TRBJ2-5; 8 nucleotides line up with TRBD2. Per germline, CDR1 LGHNT and CDR2 FRNRAP. The CDR3 covers 17 residues. J lost 6 bases, V lost 3 bases, and 15 bases had no gene match. The CDR3 loop is CASGLKVLSGGLKTQYF. In DNA, the CDR3 is TGTGCTAGTGGTTTAAAGGTCCTAAGCGGGGGTTTAAAGACCCAGTACTTC.

V is TRBV7-9 and J is TRBJ1-6; TRBD1 matches 8 bases. The CDR3 totals 14 residues. Germline assignment: CDR1 SEHNR and CDR2 FQNEAQ (reference sequence). V was clipped by 10 bases and J by 10 bases; unmatched bases: 12. The DNA of the CDR3 is TGTGCCACAGAAGCAGGGGGCGCGCAGTCACCCCTCCACTTT. It codes for CATEAGGAQSPLHF.

The rearrangement joins TRBV5-4 to TRBJ1-1, with 9 bases aligning to TRBD1. CDR1 and CDR2 from the germline V gene are SGHNT and YYREEE (reference sequence). The CDR3 loop spans 16 amino acids. The junction had 9 bases not matched to a gene; V was cut back by 5 bases and J by 1 base. Here the CDR3 reads CASRLDRGPANTEAFF. DNA of the CDR3: TGTGCCAGCAGACTGGACAGGGGACCGGCGAACACTGAAGCTTTCTTT.